A single sample gave rise to the 17 T cell receptor beta chains below, sequenced in a study of shared clonotypes between healthy human individuals. Here immunoSEQ multiplex PCR was the method, and the copy in TCRdb shows in-frame clones only, minus some. The sample contains around 99,000 clones, approximately 63% of which appear only once. Sequencing was carried out using memory CD8+ T cells sorted from blood. The subset here: CD45RO+ cells pooled with CCR7-negative TemRA cells. Receptors were obtained from a man aged 30-40 years in good health.

This clone has just a few counts. The CDR3: CASSRPGTGTDTQYF. The CDR3 DNA reads as TGTGCCAGCAGTAGGCCGGGGACCGGCACAGATACGCAGTATTTT. The J gene is TRBJ2-3, the V gene TRBV2; D is tentatively TRBD1 or TRBD2 (5 bases each). The CDR3 consists of 15 residues. Germline V gene lookup returns CDR1 SNHLY and CDR2 FYNNEI. Trimming left V 5 bases short and J 1 base short, with 13 bases between.

This clone was observed a handful of times. The chain's CDR3 is CASRRGQGGTDTQYF. Here the CDR3 DNA reads TGTGCCAGTAGACGGGGACAGGGGGGCACAGATACGCAGTATTTT. The chain uses TRBV19 and TRBJ2-3; 11 bases line up with TRBD1. Germline V gives CDR1 LNHDA, CDR2 SQIVND (reference sequence). CDR3 length: 15 amino acids. Trimming at V came to 6 bases and at J to 1 base, leaving 3 bases not matched to a gene.

This rearrangement joins TRBV28 to TRBJ1-1; D is undetermined. Trimming removed 5 bases from V and 2 bases from J, with 9 bases in between. The CDR3 covers 13 residues. The germline gives CDR1 MDHEN, CDR2 SYDVKM. CDR3 region: CASSPGLNTEAFF. The CDR3 region has the DNA TGTGCCAGCAGTCCCGGACTTAACACTGAAGCTTTCTTT.

The rearrangement uses TRBV29-1 and TRBJ2-1, with a possible D match to TRBD2 (6 bases). Trimming took 7 bases from V and 0 from J, leaving 19 bases between them. The CDR3 has 16 amino acids. From germline, CDR1 is SQVTM and CDR2 ANQGSEA. The CDR3, as DNA: TGCAGCGCCGACCGGGCGACGGGGGACTCCTACAATGAGCAGTTCTTC. It encodes CSADRATGDSYNEQFF.

This clone was observed at least ten times. The V and J genes are TRBV28 and TRBJ1-2; tentatively, D is TRBD1 (5 bases). The CDR3 covers 14 residues. Germline CDR1 MDHEN, CDR2 SYDVKM. V was trimmed by 7 bases and J by 3 bases, leaving 15 bases between them. The CDR3 here is CASTPGTLHYGYTF. In nucleotides, the CDR3 is TGTGCCAGCACCCCAGGGACCCTACACTATGGCTACACCTTC.

The rearrangement links TRBV7-9 to TRBJ2-6; 7 nucleotides align to TRBD1. Trimming at V came to 3 bases and at J to 1 base, leaving 6 bases not matched to a gene. This CDR3 is built from 17 residues. Per the germline V gene, CDR1 is SEHNR and CDR2 is FQNEAQ (reference sequence). The CDR3 sequence is CASSFPTGWSGANVLTF. CDR3 nucleotide sequence: TGTGCCAGCAGCTTCCCGACAGGGTGGTCTGGGGCCAACGTCCTGACTTTC.

This sequence joins TRBV6-1 and TRBJ1-4, with 10 bases that match TRBD1. Germline values: CDR1 MNHNS, CDR2 SASEGT. This CDR3 comprises 14 residues. Losses at the gene ends were 1 base for V and 7 bases for J; bases not matched to a gene: 0. CDR3 nucleotide sequence: TGTGCCAGCAGTGAAGGACAGGGGGCTGAAAAACTGTTTTTT. It codes for CASSEGQGAEKLFF.

This chain connects TRBV7-9 to TRBJ2-3; D unresolved. Germline V gene sequence: CDR1 SEHNR, CDR2 FQNEAQ (reference sequence). There are 11 residues in the CDR3. The V end lost 3 bases, the J end lost 13 bases, and 11 bases lay between the germline ends. The CDR3 DNA sequence: TGTGCCAGCAGCTTTACGCCATGGGAGTATTTT. It translates to CASSFTPWEYF.

V is TRBV7-8 and J is TRBJ2-7, with 7 nucleotides matching TRBD2. V was clipped by 1 base and J by 4 bases; unmatched bases: 10. The CDR3 is 16 residues long. Germline V gene data show CDR1 as SGHVS and CDR2 as FQNEAQ. CDR3 DNA sequence: TGTGCCAGCAGCTTAGAATCGGGGGGTTCGGGGTACGAGCAGTACTTC. As protein: CASSLESGGSGYEQYF.

This clone occurred many times. The J gene is TRBJ1-2, the V gene TRBV29-1; a weak D match, TRBD1 (6 bases). Germline V gene sequence: CDR1 SQVTM, CDR2 ANQGSEA. The ends were cut back, 6 bases at V and 5 bases at J, with 25 bases in the middle. The CDR3 length is 16 residues. The CDR3 bases are TGCAGCGTCGATAAAGGGGACAACAAATGGGCGTATGGCTACACCTTC. Protein sequence: CSVDKGDNKWAYGYTF.

CDR3 nucleotide sequence: TGTGCCAGCAGCTTCGGCGGTTTCTCTGGAAACACCATATATTTT. Protein: CASSFGGFSGNTIYF. The V gene is TRBV5-6, the J gene TRBJ1-3; D gene ambiguous. This CDR3 comprises 15 residues. V lost 2 bases and J 0 bases, leaving 9 bases between the germline ends. In germline, CDR1 is SGHDT, CDR2 YYEEEE.

This clone turned up a few times. The J gene is TRBJ1-2, the V gene TRBV13; perhaps TRBD1 as D (6 bases). V dropped 2 bases and J dropped 8 bases, with 9 bases sitting between them. This CDR3 contains 12 residues. The germline V gene has CDR1 PRHDT and CDR2 FYEKMQ (reference sequence). The CDR3 sequence: CASSLQGRGYTF. The CDR3 DNA sequence: TGTGCCAGCAGCTTACAGGGGCGCGGCTACACCTTC.

This chain connects TRBV10-1 to TRBJ2-3, with a possible D match to TRBD2 (6 bases). V was pared by 1 base and J by 0 bases, with 11 bases between. Germline V gene lookup returns CDR1 WNHNN and CDR2 SYGVQD (reference sequence). This CDR3 spans 16 amino acids. The CDR3 sequence: CASSEFKGGSTDTQYF. For the CDR3, the DNA is TGCGCCAGCAGTGAGTTTAAAGGAGGGAGCACAGATACGCAGTATTTT.

With regard to this clone: One end of the junction is discordant with germline, which a read error may explain. This chain joins TRBV2 and TRBJ2-2; TRBD1 aligns across 7 bases. The CDR3 consists of 12 residues. Germline values: CDR1 SNHLY, CDR2 FYNNEI. In nucleotides, the CDR3 is TGTGCCAGCACGGTGTTAGGGACAGCCTTGATTTTT. Protein sequence: CASTVLGTALIF.

This sequence joins TRBV21-1 and TRBJ2-4; the table's D call, TRBD2, was not checked against the DNA. TRBV21-1 is shown as a pseudogene. This CDR3 comprises 15 residues. CDR3 sequence: CASNPLSGREFIQYF. The CDR3, as DNA: TGTGCCAGCAACCCCCTTAGCGGGAGAGAGTTCATTCAGTACTTC.

V and J are TRBV28 and TRBJ2-3, with 9 bases lining up with TRBD1. The germline V gene encodes CDR1 MDHEN and CDR2 SYDVKM. The CDR3 is 15 residues long. J was trimmed by 3 bases and V by 3 bases; bases with no gene match: 4. In nucleotides, the CDR3 is TGTGCCAGCAGTTTTGCAGACAGGGGGACAGATACGCAGTATTTT. This sequence encodes CASSFADRGTDTQYF.

The chain has TRBV28 and TRBJ1-2, with TRBD1 identical over 7 bases. Germline values: CDR1 MDHEN, CDR2 SYDVKM. J gave up 3 bases and V 5 bases, and 9 bases lay outside the gene matches. This CDR3 is built from 15 residues. This chain's CDR3 is CASSPPRQGYYGYTF. In nucleotides, the CDR3 is TGTGCCAGCAGTCCCCCCCGACAGGGATACTATGGCTACACCTTC.